This TCR beta chain derives from a study of blood T cell repertoires in COVID-19. Study-wide background: The cDNA or gDNA used as material had been derived from T cells, B-cell-depleted T cells, or PBMCs.

Looked up from germline, CDR1 is MNHEY and CDR2 is SVGAGI. Trimming took off 5 bases at V and 4 bases at J, with 9 bases between the two ends. CDR3 length: 13 amino acids. In the authors' methods: For nucleated cells, counts were estimated from reference gene primer amplification. Clones were sequenced by immunoSEQ multiplex PCR, and TCRdb holds only the in-frame ones, with some missing. The V and J calls and clone size come from that table; D and trimming were worked out from the DNA. The table lists 150,000 to 200,000 clones, 80% to 85% of them singletons. V and J are TRBV6-5 and TRBJ2-1, with D maybe TRBD2 (5 bases). The clonotype was recovered from an older woman with COVID-19, enrolled during active disease. The sequenced sample consisted of peripheral blood. The CDR3 sequence: CASSRAVYNEQFF. In DNA, the CDR3 is TGTGCCAGCAGTCGAGCGGTTTACAATGAGCAGTTCTTC.